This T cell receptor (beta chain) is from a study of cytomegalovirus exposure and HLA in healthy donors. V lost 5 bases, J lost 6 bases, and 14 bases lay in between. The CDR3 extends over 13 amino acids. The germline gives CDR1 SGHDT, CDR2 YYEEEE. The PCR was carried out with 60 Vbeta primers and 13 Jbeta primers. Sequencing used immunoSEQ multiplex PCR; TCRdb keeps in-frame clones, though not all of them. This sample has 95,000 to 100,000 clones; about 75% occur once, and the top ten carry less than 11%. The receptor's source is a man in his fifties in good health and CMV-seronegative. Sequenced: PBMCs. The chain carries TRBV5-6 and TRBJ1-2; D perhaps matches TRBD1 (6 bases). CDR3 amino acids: CASSYQGWDGYTF. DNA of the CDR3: TGTGCCAGCAGTTATCAGGGGTGGGATGGCTACACCTTC. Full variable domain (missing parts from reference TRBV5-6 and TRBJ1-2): DAGVTQSPTHLIKTRGQQVTLRCSPKSGHDTVSWYQQALGQGPQFIFQYYEEEERQRGNFPDRFSGHQFPNYSSELNVNALLLGDSALYLCASSYQGWDGYTFGSGTRLTVV.